The 26 T cell receptor beta chains reported below all come from one sample, sequenced in a study of blood T cell repertoires in COVID-19. The table came from immunoSEQ multiplex PCR; TCRdb's copy has only in-frame clones and leaves some out. The sample lists around 160,000 clones; 81% were seen once. Sequencing was done on a sample of peripheral blood. All receptors derive from a human donor with acute or convalescent COVID-19. The donor label of this sample is uncertain.

The rearrangement uses TRBV18 and TRBJ1-1, with 7 positions matching TRBD1. Trimming at V came to 3 bases and at J to 4 bases, leaving 8 bases not matched to a gene. The CDR3 is 15 amino acids. The germline CDR1 and CDR2 sequences are KGHSH and LQKENI. The CDR3 DNA is TGTGCCAGCTCACCTCCGACAGGGAAGGTCACTGAAGCTTTCTTT. Its protein product is CASSPPTGKVTEAFF.

The V call is TRBV13, the J call TRBJ2-2; D is perhaps TRBD1 (5 bases). The CDR3 spans 15 residues. Trimming stripped 5 bases from V and 4 bases from J, with 14 bases between. CDR1 is PRHDT and CDR2 is FYEKMQ in the germline V gene (reference sequence). The CDR3 nucleotides are TGTGCCAGCAGCCTACTCGGTAGGGGCACCGGGGAGCTGTTTTTT. This sequence encodes CASSLLGRGTGELFF.

The V call is TRBV2, the J call TRBJ2-5, with 8 bases that match TRBD2. The junction had 3 bases not matched to a gene; V was cut back by 8 bases and J by 4 bases. The CDR3 consists of 12 residues. Germline CDR1 SNHLY, CDR2 FYNNEI. The CDR3 coding sequence is TGTGCCAGCGGACTAGCCCCAGAGACCCAGTACTTC. Translation gives CASGLAPETQYF.

The chain joins TRBV5-1 to TRBJ1-4; 11 bases fit TRBD1. Looked up from germline, CDR1 is SGHRS and CDR2 is YFSETQ. This CDR3 contains 18 residues. Trimming took 4 bases from V and 8 from J; bases not matched to a gene: 16. CDR3 protein: CASSPLPGTGGRGEKLFF. CDR3 bases: TGCGCCAGCAGCCCCCTTCCCGGGACAGGGGGAAGGGGAGAAAAACTGTTTTTT.

The chain links TRBV3-1 (or the pseudogene TRBV3-2) to TRBJ1-1, with a possible D match to TRBD1 (5 bases). Trimming left V 1 base short and J 5 bases short, with 11 bases between. The V gene's germline CDR1 is LGHDT and CDR2 YNNKEL (reference sequence). CDR3 length equals 14 residues. As DNA, the CDR3 is TGTGCCAGCAGCCAAGGGGGCGGCAAAACTGAAGCTTTCTTT. The encoded protein is CASSQGGGKTEAFF.

J is TRBJ1-4 and V is TRBV13; D possibly corresponds to TRBD1 (6 bases). CDR1 and CDR2 (germline): PRHDT, FYEKMQ (reference sequence). Trimming shortened V by 4 bases and J by 8 bases, and 11 bases separated the two germline ends. This CDR3 has 13 amino acids. The CDR3 loop is CASSSQGREKLFF. The CDR3 bases are TGTGCCAGCAGCTCACAGGGAAGGGAAAAACTGTTTTTT.

This clone has a handful of counts. The chain links TRBV4-1 to TRBJ1-5; possible D gene TRBD1, 6 bases. Trimming pared 4 bases from V and 2 bases from J, leaving 12 bases between. This CDR3 has 15 residues. The germline V gene has CDR1 MGHRA and CDR2 YSYEKL. The CDR3 spells CASSLQGIGNQPQHF. Written as DNA, the CDR3 is TGCGCCAGCAGCCTACAGGGTATCGGCAATCAGCCCCAGCATTTT.

This sequence joins TRBV19 and TRBJ2-7, with D possibly matching TRBD2 (6 bases). Trimming removed 6 bases from V and 2 bases from J, with 11 bases in between. Germline V gene data show CDR1 as LNHDA and CDR2 as SQIVND (reference sequence). CDR3 length equals 13 residues. In DNA, the CDR3 is TGTGCCAGTAGCGTCGGGGAGGCCTACGAGCAGTACTTC. It codes for CASSVGEAYEQYF.

The chain recombines TRBV10-2 with TRBJ2-1, with 15 bases fitting TRBD2. V was pared by 5 bases and J by 7 bases, with 6 bases of the junction left unmatched. This CDR3 has 16 residues. Germline lookup yields CDR1 WSHSY and CDR2 SAAADI. As DNA, the CDR3 is TGCGCCAGCAGTAAAGGACTAGCGGGGGGGCTGAATGAGCAGTTCTTC. Residues: CASSKGLAGGLNEQFF.

This clone was seen more than once but under ten times. The chain links TRBV7-8 to TRBJ2-1; D is perhaps TRBD2 (6 bases). Trimming took 1 base from V and 8 from J, leaving 12 bases between them. Germline V gene sequence: CDR1 SGHVS, CDR2 FQNEAQ. CDR3 length: 14 residues. CDR3 sequence reads: CASSLDGGWDEQFF. CDR3 nucleotides: TGTGCCAGCAGCTTAGATGGAGGGTGGGATGAGCAGTTCTTC.

This chain uses TRBV12-3 or TRBV12-4 with TRBJ2-7; D perhaps matches TRBD2 (5 bases). This CDR3 comprises 13 residues. V gave up 4 bases and J gave up 2 bases, with 9 bases separating them. The CDR3 reads CASSSEGPYEQYF. The CDR3 bases are TGTGCCAGCAGTTCCGAGGGCCCCTACGAGCAGTACTTC.

This clone was observed a handful of times. The chain uses TRBV5-1 and TRBJ1-1; D remains unclear. V was pared by 0 bases and J by 1 base, with 10 bases between. The germline gives CDR1 SGHRS, CDR2 YFSETQ. This CDR3 comprises 15 residues. The CDR3 is CASSLVGRGNTEAFF. In DNA, the CDR3 is TGCGCCAGCAGCTTGGTGGGGAGAGGGAACACTGAAGCTTTCTTT. Full variable domain (outside the CDR3, taken from reference TRBV5-1 and TRBJ1-1): KAGVTQTPRYLIKTRGQQVTLSCSPISGHRSVSWYQQTPGQGLQFLFEYFSETQRNKGNFPGRFSGRQFSNSRSEMNVSTLELGDSALYLCASSLVGRGNTEAFFGQGTRLTVV.

The gene calls are TRBV30 and TRBJ1-2, with D maybe TRBD1 (6 bases). The CDR3 extends over 13 amino acids. The V end was cut by 0 bases, the J end by 3 bases, with 8 bases between. Per the germline V gene, CDR1 is GTSNPN and CDR2 is SVGIG (reference sequence). The CDR3 coding sequence is TGTGCCTGGAGTGTCACAGGGCACTATGGCTACACCTTC. Its protein product is CAWSVTGHYGYTF.

The V call is TRBV27, the J call TRBJ2-4; tentative D call: TRBD2 (6 bases). V dropped 8 bases and J dropped 3 bases, with 14 bases sitting between them. The CDR3 spans 14 residues. From germline, CDR1 is MNHEY and CDR2 SMNVEV (reference sequence). CDR3 DNA sequence: TGTGCCAGCGGGGATCTGGGGGGCAAAAACATTCAGTACTTC. This translates into CASGDLGGKNIQYF.

The chain uses TRBV11-1 and TRBJ1-6, with D possibly being TRBD1 (5 bases). This CDR3 contains 14 residues. Germline values: CDR1 SGHAT, CDR2 FQDESV (reference sequence). Trimming pared 4 bases from V and 7 bases from J, leaving 11 bases between. This CDR3 reads CASSSGSTNSPLHF. CDR3 nucleotide sequence: TGTGCCAGCAGCTCAGGGTCGACCAATTCACCCCTCCACTTT.

The chain links TRBV10-3 to TRBJ2-7; TRBD1 matches 7 bases. Germline CDR1 is ENHRY and CDR2 is SYGVKD. V was clipped by 6 bases and J by 5 bases; unmatched bases: 4. CDR3 length equals 12 residues. The CDR3 coding sequence is TGTGCCATCAGCCCGACAGGGAACGAGCAGTACTTC. This translates into CAISPTGNEQYF.

J is TRBJ2-6 and V is TRBV5-6; unclear D gene. Germline V gene data show CDR1 as SGHDT and CDR2 as YYEEEE. CDR3 length equals 13 residues. Between the trimmed V and J ends, which lost 4 bases and 1 base, there was a span of 3 bases. The CDR3 sequence is CASSHSGANVLTF. DNA for the CDR3: TGTGCCAGCAGCCATTCTGGGGCCAACGTCCTGACTTTC.

V usage is TRBV5-6 and J usage is TRBJ1-5; D not resolved. Trimming took 2 bases from V and 0 from J, leaving 12 bases between them. The CDR3 totals 16 residues. Germline V gene sequence: CDR1 SGHDT, CDR2 YYEEEE. CDR3 in amino acids: CASSFSTGISNQPQHF. The CDR3 DNA follows: TGTGCCAGCAGCTTTTCGACGGGGATTAGCAATCAGCCCCAGCATTTT.

This rearrangement joins TRBV11-2 to TRBJ2-1; D is possibly TRBD2 (5 bases). The CDR3 length is 18 residues. CDR1 and CDR2 from the germline V gene are SGHAT and FQNNGV. Trimming took off 5 bases at V and 7 bases at J, with 27 bases between the two ends. The CDR3 sequence: CASSALVRRTSGGNEQFF. For the CDR3, the DNA is TGTGCCAGCAGCGCCCTGGTGAGGAGGACCTCCGGTGGTAATGAGCAGTTCTTC.

This clone was recorded only once. The chain is built from TRBV6-5 and TRBJ1-1; D gene uncertain. Per the germline V gene, CDR1 is MNHEY and CDR2 is SVGAGI. V gave up 8 bases and J gave up 3 bases, with 16 bases separating them. This CDR3 is 14 amino acids long. CDR3 in DNA: TGTGCCAGCGCGGTTCGCAATTTCCACACTGAAGCTTTCTTT. Translated: CASAVRNFHTEAFF.

V is TRBV4-1 and J is TRBJ2-1; D is undetermined. V lost 1 base to trimming and J lost 8 bases, with 9 bases between them. This CDR3 has 13 residues. In germline, CDR1 is MGHRA, CDR2 YSYEKL. The CDR3 nucleotides are TGCGCCAGCAGCCAAGTACCGGTGGATGAGCAGTTCTTC. This gives the protein CASSQVPVDEQFF.

The genes are TRBV9 and TRBJ1-1; D is uncertain. The ends were cut back, 1 base at V and 3 bases at J, with 7 bases in the middle. There are 13 residues in the CDR3. Per the germline V gene, CDR1 is SGDLS and CDR2 is YYNGEE. CDR3 nucleotides: TGTGCCAGCAGCGTAACGACTTACACTGAAGCTTTCTTT. It codes for CASSVTTYTEAFF.

V is TRBV4-1 and J is TRBJ1-5, with TRBD1 matching over 9 bases. CDR1 MGHRA and CDR2 YSYEKL come from the germline V gene. The CDR3 spans 15 residues. The ends lost 3 bases at V and 4 bases at J; junction bases unmatched: 4. The CDR3, as DNA: TGCGCCAGCAGCCACCTGGGACAGGGTAATCAGCCCCAGCATTTT. It encodes CASSHLGQGNQPQHF.

The chain employs TRBV9 and TRBJ1-2; tentative D call: TRBD1 (6 bases). Per germline, CDR1 SGDLS and CDR2 YYNGEE. V was cut by 4 bases and J by 1 base, with 11 bases left in between. This CDR3 has 14 amino acids. The CDR3 sequence is CASSPGEGNYGYTF. The CDR3 DNA reads TGTGCCAGCAGCCCAGGGGAGGGTAACTATGGCTACACCTTC.

The chain combines TRBV27 with TRBJ1-6, with D possibly matching TRBD1 (6 bases). CDR1 and CDR2 from the germline V gene are MNHEY and SMNVEV (reference sequence). This CDR3 comprises 15 residues. V was cut by 4 bases and J by 4 bases, with 11 bases left in between. CDR3 DNA: TGTGCCAGCAGTTCTCCCAGGGGATATAATTCACCCCTCCACTTT. Its translation: CASSSPRGYNSPLHF.

This clone has just a few counts. The chain employs TRBV11-2 and TRBJ1-6; D not resolved. CDR1 SGHAT and CDR2 FQNNGV come from the germline V gene. CDR3 length: 12 amino acids. Trimming took off 2 bases at V and 8 bases at J, with 4 bases between the two ends. The CDR3 nucleotides read TGTGCCAGCAGCTTACGTGATTCACCCCTCCACTTT. This sequence encodes CASSLRDSPLHF.